This T cell receptor beta chain was sequenced for a study of technical replicates of blood from a handful of donors. Profiling relied on immunoSEQ multiplex PCR, and the TCRdb table lists in-frame clones only, not all of them. The sample has 65,000 to 85,000 clones, 96% seen once; the top ten hold approximately 0.32%. CDR3 length equals 15 residues. CDR1 is SGHRS and CDR2 is YFSETQ in the germline V gene. V lost 1 base to trimming and J lost 7 bases; unmatched junction nucleotides: 8. This clonotype was obtained from a human donor in good health. The chain is built from TRBV5-1 and TRBJ2-1; 7 bases map to TRBD2. Sequencing was performed on T cells isolated from PBMCs. The CDR3 protein is CASSLRAGSGNEQFF. The CDR3 DNA follows: TGCGCCAGCAGCTTGAGAGCGGGAAGTGGTAATGAGCAGTTCTTC.